A single sample gave rise to the 8 T cell receptor beta chains below, sequenced in a study of T cell changes during pregnancy in multiple sclerosis. Sequencing was performed with immunoSEQ multiplex PCR; in TCRdb, only in-frame clones are kept and a portion is missing. The sample includes fewer than 55,000 clones, 80% to 95% of them seen just once. Material: CD4+ T cells from peripheral blood mononuclear cells, obtained in the third trimester of pregnancy. The receptors shown here come from a female donor with multiple sclerosis, enrolled in a pregnancy study.

DNA for the CDR3: TGCAGCGTGCTGGGACTGACAGGGTTGGGCACTAATGAAAAACTGTTTTTT. Encoded protein: CSVLGLTGLGTNEKLFF. This sequence joins TRBV29-1 and TRBJ1-4; 7 bases align to TRBD1. The CDR3 spans 17 residues. V lost 6 bases, J lost 2 bases, and 15 bases stayed unmatched. The germline V gene has CDR1 SQVTM and CDR2 ANQGSEA.

This chain uses TRBV4-1 with TRBJ1-1; 7 bases agree with TRBD1. Germline values: CDR1 MGHRA, CDR2 YSYEKL. This CDR3 contains 14 residues. V gave up 1 base and J gave up 2 bases; unmatched junction bases: 1. The CDR3: CASSQGQGNTEAFF. Here the CDR3 DNA reads TGCGCCAGCAGCCAAGGACAGGGCAACACTGAAGCTTTCTTT.

The V gene is TRBV30, the J gene TRBJ1-4; a weak D match, TRBD1 (6 bases). This CDR3 is 16 amino acids long. Germline V CDR1 and CDR2: GTSNPN, SVGIG (reference sequence). The V end was cut by 4 bases, the J end by 3 bases, with 18 bases between. CDR3 in DNA: TGTGCCTGGACCACCATCGGACAGTCGGCTAATGAAAAACTGTTTTTT. Translation: CAWTTIGQSANEKLFF.

The chain employs TRBV18 and TRBJ1-2; unclear D gene. V was clipped by 3 bases and J by 1 base, with 12 bases between them. This CDR3 comprises 15 residues. Germline loops: CDR1 KGHSH, CDR2 LQKENI. The CDR3 nucleotides read TGTGCCAGCTCACCCCGGGTGGAGATTAACTATGGCTACACCTTC. Translated, it gives CASSPRVEINYGYTF.

The V and J genes are TRBV27 and TRBJ2-2; D unresolved. In germline, CDR1 is MNHEY, CDR2 SMNVEV (reference sequence). The CDR3 is made up of 13 amino acids. The V gene lost 5 bases and the J gene lost 6 bases, with 10 bases spanning the gap. CDR3: CASSLVFPGELFF. CDR3 nucleotide sequence: TGTGCCAGCAGTCTAGTATTCCCCGGGGAGCTGTTTTTT.

The chain recombines TRBV6-4 with TRBJ2-5, with TRBD2 identical over 11 bases. V dropped 5 bases and J dropped 0; count of bases not matched to a gene: 2. The germline gives CDR1 MRHNA, CDR2 SNTAGT. The CDR3 consists of 15 residues. CDR3: CASSSTSGDQETQYF. CDR3 in DNA: TGTGCCAGCAGTTCGACTAGCGGGGACCAAGAGACCCAGTACTTC.

This chain links TRBV6-1 with TRBJ1-5, with 9 bases matching TRBD1. The trim removed 10 bases at V and 3 bases at J, leaving 7 bases unmatched. Germline CDR1 MNHNS, CDR2 SASEGT. The CDR3 has 14 amino acids. The DNA for the CDR3 is TGTGCCACACGGACAGGGGCGATCAATCAGCCCCAGCATTTT. Protein: CATRTGAINQPQHF.

CDR3 DNA: TGTGCCAGCAGCCCGCTCGTTAGCGCGGGGCGAGAGACCCAGTACTTC. Translated: CASSPLVSAGRETQYF. The chain combines TRBV14 with TRBJ2-5; D may be TRBD2 (6 bases). The CDR3 covers 16 residues. CDR1 and CDR2 from the germline V gene are SGHDN and FVKESK. Trimming left V 4 bases short and J 4 bases short, with 19 bases between.